Each of the 10 T cell receptor beta chains below was sequenced from the same sample in a study of T cell clones after liver transplantation. TCRdb's copy holds only in-frame clones and misses some; the assay was immunoSEQ multiplex PCR. This repertoire shows about 76,000 clones, over 65% found once; its top ten account for 2.8%. The starting material was CD4+ T cells from blood, obtained at the 22-month timepoint. Source of these receptors: a human patient who received a liver transplant. These T cells may partly come from the graft donor.

V and J are TRBV7-3 and TRBJ2-5; TRBD1 might be the D (6 bases). The CDR3 length is 13 residues. Looked up from germline, CDR1 is SGHTA and CDR2 is FQGTGA. The germline V and J ends were trimmed by 5 bases and 5 bases, with 12 bases remaining between them. Here the CDR3 reads CASSPGQWETQYF. The CDR3 region has the DNA TGTGCCAGCAGCCCTGGACAGTGGGAGACCCAGTACTTC.

The chain employs TRBV7-9 and TRBJ2-7; perhaps TRBD1 as D (6 bases). The germline V gene has CDR1 SEHNR and CDR2 FQNEAQ (reference sequence). The CDR3 runs to 15 residues. V lost 2 bases and J 2 bases, leaving 13 bases between the germline ends. CDR3 DNA sequence: TGTGCCAGCAGCTTACAACAGGGAAACACCTACGAGCAGTACTTC. Its translation is CASSLQQGNTYEQYF.

The chain combines TRBV15 with TRBJ2-1; 8 bases fit TRBD1. With 0 bases clipped from V and 9 bases from J, the junction kept 4 bases outside the gene matches. This CDR3 is built from 14 residues. Germline CDR1 reads LNHNV; CDR2 reads YYDKDF (reference sequence). CDR3 in amino acids: CATSRDRGHFEQFF. For the CDR3, the DNA is TGTGCCACCAGCAGAGACAGGGGGCACTTTGAGCAGTTCTTC.

The chain couples TRBV20-1 to TRBJ1-2; TRBD1 agrees at 8 bases. This CDR3 spans 10 amino acids. V lost 5 bases to trimming and J lost 7 bases; unmatched junction nucleotides: 0. Germline loops: CDR1 DFQATT, CDR2 SNEGSKA (reference sequence). CDR3 DNA sequence: TGCAGTGCTGACAGGGGTGGCTACACCTTC. Protein product: CSADRGGYTF.

The rearrangement links TRBV27 to TRBJ1-5; 9 bases match TRBD1. There are 14 residues in the CDR3. With 5 bases clipped from V and 5 bases from J, the junction kept 4 bases outside the gene matches. CDR1 MNHEY and CDR2 SMNVEV come from the germline V gene (reference sequence). The CDR3 region is CASSGTGRYQPQHF. The DNA for the CDR3 is TGTGCCAGCAGTGGGACAGGGAGATATCAGCCCCAGCATTTT.

The chain recombines TRBV5-6 with TRBJ2-7; D unresolved. Germline-derived CDR1 and CDR2 are SGHDT and YYEEEE. With 4 bases removed from V and 2 bases from J, the gap between germline ends came to 7 bases. This CDR3 is 12 amino acids long. The chain's CDR3 is CASSLGTYEQYF. The CDR3 bases are TGTGCCAGCAGCCTGGGCACCTACGAGCAGTACTTC.

This clone has only a few counts. The chain carries TRBV6-1 and TRBJ2-4; maybe TRBD2 (6 bases). Germline V gene lookup returns CDR1 MNHNS and CDR2 SASEGT. This CDR3 region has 15 residues. V was clipped by 6 bases and J by 3 bases, with 15 bases between them. The CDR3 is CASRGPGEIKNIQYF. For the CDR3, the DNA is TGTGCCAGCAGGGGCCCGGGGGAGATCAAAAACATTCAGTACTTC.

V usage is TRBV7-9 and J usage is TRBJ1-5; TRBD1 matches at 7 bases. The CDR3 contains 14 residues. The germline gives CDR1 SEHNR, CDR2 FQNEAQ (reference sequence). After removal of 5 bases from V and 7 bases from J, the junction contained 8 bases not matched to a gene. CDR3 amino acids: CASSRDRDGQPQHF. The DNA of the CDR3 is TGTGCCAGCAGCCGCGACAGGGACGGACAGCCCCAGCATTTT.

V and J are TRBV6-5 and TRBJ1-2; possibly TRBD1 for D (5 bases). With 8 bases removed from V and 0 bases from J, the gap between germline ends came to 16 bases. Germline V gene sequence: CDR1 MNHEY, CDR2 SVGAGI. The CDR3 totals 15 residues. The CDR3 nucleotides read TGTGCCAGCGGGGGGACGAGACCCGCTAACTATGGCTACACCTTC. This translates into CASGGTRPANYGYTF.

The chain joins TRBV6-1 to TRBJ1-5; D unclear. V lost 3 bases and J lost 0, with 9 bases in between. Germline-derived CDR1 and CDR2 are MNHNS and SASEGT. The CDR3 runs 15 residues. CDR3 bases: TGTGCCAGCAGTGAGTACCGTGGTAGCAATCAGCCCCAGCATTTT. It translates to CASSEYRGSNQPQHF.